This is a list of T cell receptor beta chains from one sample in a study of blood T cells in healthy people across ages. TCRdb independently ran MiXCR on the 5' RACE reads; one entry per CDR3 protein. The sample includes hundreds of thousands of distinct CDR3 sequences, around 24% of them seen just once. This sample also belongs to another study, concerning T cells of mothers and their children.

The sequenced material came from blood. The source is a boy between 10 and 17 years old in good health. The CDR3 runs from the conserved cysteine through the conserved F or W. Fields, in order: D gene, J gene, V gene, CDR3 protein. A D gene is named only where the DNA matches it firmly.

d_call: TRBD2
j_call: TRBJ2-7
v_call: TRBV20-1
cdr3_aa: CSVSGRKYEQYF

d_call: .
j_call: TRBJ1-2
v_call: TRBV5-6
cdr3_aa: CASSPDRVGGYTF

d_call: TRBD1
j_call: TRBJ2-5
v_call: TRBV7-9
cdr3_aa: CASSRPGQGREQYF

d_call: .
j_call: TRBJ2-1
v_call: TRBV19
cdr3_aa: CASNPGVNNEQFF

d_call: .
j_call: TRBJ2-1
v_call: TRBV9
cdr3_aa: CASSVEGAFSYNEQFF

d_call: .
j_call: TRBJ1-1
v_call: TRBV20-1
cdr3_aa: CSAREVAGTEAFF

d_call: .
j_call: TRBJ2-2
v_call: TRBV24-1
cdr3_aa: CATRGGAGELFF

d_call: .
j_call: TRBJ1-2
v_call: TRBV6-6
cdr3_aa: CASSSHRDARGYTF

d_call: .
j_call: TRBJ2-4
v_call: TRBV29-1
cdr3_aa: CSALMDSVAKNIQYF

d_call: .
j_call: TRBJ1-2
v_call: TRBV7-3
cdr3_aa: CASSLKKNSGYTF

d_call: TRBD2
j_call: TRBJ2-1
v_call: TRBV11-3
cdr3_aa: CASSLGDGGAGSEQFF

d_call: TRBD2
j_call: TRBJ2-1
v_call: TRBV10-3
cdr3_aa: CAISSGRGNEQFF

d_call: .
j_call: TRBJ2-2
v_call: TRBV5-6
cdr3_aa: CASSFGRTYTGELFF

d_call: .
j_call: TRBJ1-6
v_call: TRBV5-1
cdr3_aa: CASSQQGGNSPLHF

d_call: .
j_call: TRBJ2-5
v_call: TRBV14
cdr3_aa: CASSPRVRETQYF

d_call: TRBD2
j_call: TRBJ2-3
v_call: TRBV18
cdr3_aa: CASSRLAGETTDTQYF